Sequencing of this TCR beta chain was carried out in a study of Ad26.COV2.S vaccination and SARS-CoV-2 variants (dated by TCRdb to 2020 to 2023). Some background on the complete study: Vaccine-arm donors came from COV1001, a multicentre, randomized, double-blind, placebo-controlled phase I-IIa trial of Ad26.COV2.S in healthy adults. Ad26.COV2.S was administered intramuscularly at 5 x 10^10 or 1 x 10^11 viral particles, either as a single shot or as two shots given 56 days apart. Sequencing of the TCRbeta repertoire served to evaluate the specificity and breadth of SARS-CoV-2-reactive T cell receptors following Ad26.COV2.S vaccination. A total of 32 samples were included in the TCR-sequenced set, comprising roughly 19 Ad26.COV2.S vaccine recipients, 5 placebo recipients and 8 SARS-CoV-2 convalescent individuals. Trial participants were randomized into five groups of five, in which low-dose or high-dose Ad26.COV2.S was given once or twice, or placebo was given on both occasions. Blinding of investigators to trial group allocation was maintained during experiments and outcome assessment.

Points the paper makes about the study in general: Substantial breadth of spike-specific CD8+ and CD4+ T cell responses was reported after vaccination. Compared with placebo recipients, Ad26.COV2.S recipients showed higher spike-specific TCR breadth (P = 0.0014). Comparable non-spike TCR breadth was observed between vaccine and placebo recipients, consistent with only spike being contained in the vaccine. The study was not powered for comparison of responses between vaccine doses or regimens. It was noted by the authors that total T cell responses may have been underestimated by the TCR breadth and depth analyses.

The CDR3 starts with the cysteine, ends with the phenylalanine, and has 14 residues. The CDR3 DNA has 42 bases and is translated from base 1. The V end gives up 4 bases and the J end 10 bases, leaving 10 bases in the junction not matched to a gene. The germline V gene (reference sequence) specifies SGHNT as CDR1 and YYREEE as CDR2. TCRbeta CDR3 regions were sequenced with the immunoSEQ Assay. After extraction, genomic DNA underwent amplification by bias-controlled multiplex PCR, followed by high-throughput sequencing. Per the authors' processing: To quantify the absolute abundance of every unique TCRbeta CDR3 region, sequences were collapsed and filtered. T cell fraction was estimated by normalization of TCRbeta template counts to usable DNA, with usable DNA being measured through amplification of reference genes present in all nucleated cells. Repertoire TCRs were annotated as SARS-CoV-2-specific when V gene, CDR3 amino acid sequence and J gene were exactly matched to a known reactive TCR set. MIRA supplied the reference SARS-CoV-2 TCR set, which was filtered for enrichment in COVID-19-positive ImmuneCODE repertoires so that public or cross-reactive TCRs were removed. Using the MIRA antigens, annotated TCRs were further analysed by specific ORF or by position within an ORF. Breadth was defined as the number of annotated unique rearrangements divided by the total number of unique productive rearrangements, and depth was defined as the summed frequency of the annotated unique rearrangements. Two-sided Wilcoxon rank-sum tests were applied when comparing TCR breadth between groups. TCRdb limited this immuneACCESS table to in-frame rearrangements with V and J called. A share of clones is missing; checked studies link under half to unresolved V genes, and the rest is unexplained. V and J calls and clone size are those listed in that table; D and trimming were worked out from the DNA. Recorded for this sample are about 440,000 clones; roughly 88% of them occurred a single time. Under 4.5% of the sample is held by the ten biggest clonotypes.

Interpreted using the paper, the treatment or condition label stands for: around 19 received Ad26.COV2.S at low or high dose, single or two shots; about 5 received placebo; per-sample allocation not given. Repertoires of vaccine and placebo recipients were sequenced from samples collected on day 63 after the first injection. Between 29 July and 7 August 2020, Cohort 1b enrolled about 27 adults aged 18-55 years at one site in Boston, USA. Ad26.COV2.S was a replication-incompetent adenovirus type 26 vector expressing a prefusion-stabilized SARS-CoV-2 spike protein from the original Wuhan strain. A word on this clone: No cognate antigen has been identified for it. No base quality values were provided; no much bigger clone lies one nucleotide off.

This sequence uses TRBV5-4 and TRBJ2-1; 8 bases in between match TRBD2. The material was peripheral blood, obtained in a trial of Ad26.COV2.S vaccine versus placebo. The sequence was obtained from a person aged 18-65 years who received the Ad26.COV2.S COVID-19 vaccine or a placebo. Here the CDR3 is given as CASSPRGGKGEQFF. The sequence in DNA is TGTGCCAGCAGCCCCCGGGGGGGTAAAGGGGAGCAGTTCTTC.